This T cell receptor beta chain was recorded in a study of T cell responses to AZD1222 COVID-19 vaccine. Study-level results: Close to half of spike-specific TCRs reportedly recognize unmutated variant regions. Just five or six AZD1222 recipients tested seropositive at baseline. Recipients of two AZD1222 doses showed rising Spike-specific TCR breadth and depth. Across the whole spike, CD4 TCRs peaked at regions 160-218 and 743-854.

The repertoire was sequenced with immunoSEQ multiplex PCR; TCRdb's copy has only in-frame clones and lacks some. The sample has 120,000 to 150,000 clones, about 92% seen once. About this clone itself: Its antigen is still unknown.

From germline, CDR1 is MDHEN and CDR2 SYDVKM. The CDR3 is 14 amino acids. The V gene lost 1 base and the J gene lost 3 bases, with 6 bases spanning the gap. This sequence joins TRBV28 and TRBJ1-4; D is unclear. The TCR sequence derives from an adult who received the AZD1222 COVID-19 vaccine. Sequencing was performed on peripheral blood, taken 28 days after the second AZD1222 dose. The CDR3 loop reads CASSLSPANEKLFF. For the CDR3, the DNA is TGTGCCAGCAGTTTATCCCCAGCTAATGAAAAACTGTTTTTT.